The 10 T cell receptor beta chains below all came from one sample that was sequenced in a study of T cell clonality in common variable immunodeficiency. Clones were read by immunoSEQ multiplex PCR, and TCRdb kept only the in-frame ones, dropping some. The table lists about 35,000 clones, no singletons, with over 9% in the top ten. Sample: peripheral blood mononuclear cells. The source of these receptors is a person between 18 and 69 years old in good health.

This clone was picked up many times. The read ends 3 residues before the CDR3 terminus; that terminus is restored from the germline J gene. This chain connects TRBV19 to TRBJ1-3; D unclear. This CDR3 contains 12 residues. The germline CDR1 and CDR2 sequences are LNHDA and SQIVND (reference sequence). The CDR3 sequence: CASSISEGPIYF. Incomplete CDR3 DNA: TGTGCCAGTAGTATATCAGAAGGTCCC. Based on the CDR3 plus reference TRBV19 and TRBJ1-3, the full variable domain is DGGITQSPKYLFRKEGQNVTLSCEQNLNHDAMYWYRQDPGQGLRLIYYSQIVNDFQKGDIAEGYSVSREKKESFPLTVTSAQKNPTAFYLCASSISEGPIYFGEGSWLTVV.

Notes on this clone: Read sequence stops 3 residues before the CDR3 end, and the germline J gene provides the missing end. This chain connects TRBV30 to TRBJ1-2; a possible D gene is TRBD1 (6 bases). Germline V lookup: CDR1 GTSNPN, CDR2 SVGIG (reference sequence). This CDR3 contains 13 residues. This CDR3 is CAWKGRGYYDYTF. The sequenced CDR3 bases are TGTGCCTGGAAAGGTAGGGGGTATTACGAC.

This clone was seen ten or more times. The read is 3 residues too short to cover the CDR3 end, so that end is filled in from the germline J gene. The chain employs TRBV5-1 and TRBJ1-4; 7 bases map to TRBD1. Germline V CDR1 and CDR2: SGHRS, YFSETQ. The CDR3 extends over 14 amino acids. Here the CDR3 reads CASRGQATNEKLFF. The DNA read from the CDR3 is TGCGCATCGAGGGGGCAGGCAACTAATGAAAAA. Supplemented by reference TRBV5-1 and TRBJ1-4, the full variable domain reads KAGVTQTPRYLIKTRGQQVTLSCSPISGHRSVSWYQQTPGQGLQFLFEYFSETQRNKGNFPGRFSGRQFSNSRSEMNVSTLELGDSALYLCASRGQATNEKLFFGSGTQLSVL.

A few counts support this clone. The read terminates 3 residues before the CDR3 end, so the remaining end is supplied by the germline J gene. This chain links TRBV18 with TRBJ1-2, with 8 bases matching TRBD1. CDR3 length: 12 amino acids. Germline loops: CDR1 KGHSH, CDR2 LQKENI. The sequenced CDR3 bases are TGTGCCAGCTCACTAGAGACAGGGGTC. Translating gives CASSLETGV. The CDR3 reads in full as CASSLETGVYTF.

This clone appeared many times. The CDR3 end is not reached by the read, which stops 3 residues before it; the germline J gene fills it in. V is TRBV5-1 and J is TRBJ2-6, with TRBD1 identical over 8 bases. The V gene end was trimmed by 4 bases and the J gene end by 2 bases; junction bases not matched to a gene: 5. Germline V gene lookup returns CDR1 SGHRS and CDR2 YFSETQ. This CDR3 has 16 amino acids. The covered CDR3 bases are TGCGCCAGCAGCCCCCTGGACAGGGCTGGGGCCAACGTC. Its translation: CASSPLDRAGANV. The whole CDR3 sequence is CASSPLDRAGANVLTF.

The sample holds a few counts of this clone. CDR3 DNA (partial): TGTGCCAGCAGCCTTAGCACGGGACAAGAGGGAGGT. It is translated as CASSLSTGQEGG. The CDR3 in full is CASSLSTGQEGGQYF. V and J are TRBV7-8 and TRBJ2-4; either TRBD1 or TRBD2 may fit D (6 bases each). Read sequence stops 3 residues before the CDR3 end, and the germline J gene provides the missing end. Germline CDR1 is SGHVS and CDR2 is FQNEAQ. This CDR3 is 15 amino acids long.

This clone has a count of ten or more. The read falls 3 residues short of the CDR3 end, and the missing part is taken from the germline J gene. The genes are TRBV5-4 and TRBJ2-3; 10 bases agree with TRBD2. The germline gives CDR1 SGHNT, CDR2 YYREEE (reference sequence). With 4 bases clipped from V and 2 bases from J, the junction kept 7 bases outside the gene matches. CDR3 size: 16 residues. CDR3 bases read: TGTGCCAGCAGCGGCGGACTAGCGGAGGCCACAGATACG. Its translation is CASSGGLAEATDT. The full CDR3 reads CASSGGLAEATDTQYF.

This clone was counted at least ten times. The read terminates 3 residues ahead of where the CDR3 ends, so the germline J gene completes it. The rearrangement joins TRBV19 to TRBJ1-6, with TRBD1 matching 9 bases. There are 14 residues in the CDR3. Germline V gene sequence: CDR1 LNHDA, CDR2 SQIVND (reference sequence). V lost 4 bases and J lost 9; bases outside the gene matches: 4. The sequenced CDR3 bases are TGTGCCAGTAGTACCACAGGGGGCGTTTCACCC. Translating it yields CASSTTGGVSP. The CDR3 in its entirety is CASSTTGGVSPLHF. Using reference TRBV19 and TRBJ1-6 for the parts outside the CDR3, the full variable domain is DGGITQSPKYLFRKEGQNVTLSCEQNLNHDAMYWYRQDPGQGLRLIYYSQIVNDFQKGDIAEGYSVSREKKESFPLTVTSAQKNPTAFYLCASSTTGGVSPLHFGNGTRLTVT.

This clone was found a few times. The read stops 3 residues short of the end of the CDR3; the missing end is completed from the germline J gene. This rearrangement joins TRBV5-1 to TRBJ2-1; 10 bases align to TRBD2. Germline CDR1 and CDR2: SGHRS and YFSETQ. The ends lost 4 bases at V and 7 bases at J; junction bases unmatched: 14. The CDR3 spans 17 residues. The DNA read from the CDR3 is TGCGCCAGCAGCACGGGACTAGCGAGATTCCCTGGGAATGAG. Translating it yields CASSTGLARFPGNE. The CDR3 in its entirety is CASSTGLARFPGNEQFF.

This clone was observed many times. The read falls 3 residues short of the CDR3 end, and the missing part is taken from the germline J gene. The V call is TRBV30, the J call TRBJ2-3; 8 bases agree with TRBD1. The CDR3 has 15 residues. Trimming took 0 bases from V and 1 from J; bases not matched to a gene: 3. The germline CDR1 and CDR2 sequences are GTSNPN and SVGIG (reference sequence). The CDR3 bases that were read are TGTGCCTGGAGTGTACAGGGGGAACGCACAGATACG. Its protein product is CAWSVQGERTDT. The entire CDR3 protein is CAWSVQGERTDTQYF.